Presented here are 2 T cell receptor beta chains from one specimen sequenced in a study of neoadjuvant anti-PD-1 for oral cavity cancer. This table comes from immunoSEQ multiplex PCR, and its TCRdb copy is limited to in-frame clones, with some not included. The repertoire holds about 9,800 clones, with 60% to 70% as singletons. The time point is: after neoadjuvant nivolumab, at surgical resection. The material sequenced was PBMCs, taken after nivolumab (anti-PD-1) treatment. These receptors were collected from a person between 35 and 79 years old with oral cavity squamous cell carcinoma.

Notes on this clone: Other DNA sequences in the sample encode the same CDR3. The chain links TRBV7-9 to TRBJ1-1, with D perhaps TRBD1 (6 bases). The CDR3 length is 14 residues. The V end lost 0 bases, the J end lost 1 base, and 6 bases lay between the germline ends. Germline V CDR1 and CDR2: SEHNR, FQNEAQ (reference sequence). As DNA, the CDR3 is TGTGCCAGCAGCTTAGCACAGGGGAACACTGAAGCTTTCTTT. Translated, it gives CASSLAQGNTEAFF.

The chain is built from TRBV4-1 and TRBJ1-3; TRBD1 is a possible D gene (6 bases). Germline CDR1 is MGHRA and CDR2 is YSYEKL. V lost 3 bases and J 3 bases, leaving 12 bases between the germline ends. CDR3 length: 15 residues. CDR3 region: CASSHQGFNGNTIYF. The DNA for the CDR3 is TGCGCCAGCAGCCACCAGGGGTTTAATGGAAACACCATATATTTT.